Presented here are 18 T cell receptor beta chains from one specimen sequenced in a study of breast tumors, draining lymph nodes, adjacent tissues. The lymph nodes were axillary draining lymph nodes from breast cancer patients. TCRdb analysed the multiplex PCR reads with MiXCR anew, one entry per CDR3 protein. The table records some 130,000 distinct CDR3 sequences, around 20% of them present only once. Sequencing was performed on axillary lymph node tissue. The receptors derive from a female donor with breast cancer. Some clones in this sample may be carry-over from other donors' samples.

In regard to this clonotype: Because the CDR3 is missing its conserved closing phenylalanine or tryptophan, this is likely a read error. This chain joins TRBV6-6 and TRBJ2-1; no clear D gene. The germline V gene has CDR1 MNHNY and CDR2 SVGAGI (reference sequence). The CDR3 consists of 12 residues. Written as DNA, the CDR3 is TGTGCTAGCAGTTACTCGAACAATGAGCAGTTCCTC. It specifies CASSYSNNEQFL.

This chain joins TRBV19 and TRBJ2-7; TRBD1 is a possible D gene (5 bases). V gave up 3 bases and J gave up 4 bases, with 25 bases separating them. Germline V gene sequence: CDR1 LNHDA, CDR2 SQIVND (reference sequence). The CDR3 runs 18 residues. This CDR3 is CASSIKAGLLHNPYEQYF. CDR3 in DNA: TGTGCCAGTAGTATTAAGGCAGGGCTTCTCCATAACCCATACGAGCAGTACTTC.

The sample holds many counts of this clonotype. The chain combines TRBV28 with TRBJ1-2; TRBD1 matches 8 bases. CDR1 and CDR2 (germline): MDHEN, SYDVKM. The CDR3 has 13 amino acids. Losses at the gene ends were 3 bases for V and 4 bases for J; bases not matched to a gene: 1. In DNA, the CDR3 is TGTGCCAGCAGTTTCACAGGGGGCTATGGCTACACCTTC. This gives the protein CASSFTGGYGYTF.

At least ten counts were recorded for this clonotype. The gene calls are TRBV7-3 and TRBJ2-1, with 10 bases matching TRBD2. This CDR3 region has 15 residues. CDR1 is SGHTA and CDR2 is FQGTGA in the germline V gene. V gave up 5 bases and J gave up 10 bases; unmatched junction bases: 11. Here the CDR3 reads CASSHTSGKGGEQFF. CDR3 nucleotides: TGTGCCAGCAGCCATACTAGCGGGAAGGGAGGAGAGCAGTTCTTC.

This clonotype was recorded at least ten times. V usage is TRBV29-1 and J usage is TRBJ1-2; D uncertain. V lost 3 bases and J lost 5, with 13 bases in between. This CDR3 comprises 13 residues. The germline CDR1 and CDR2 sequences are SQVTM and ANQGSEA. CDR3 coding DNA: TGCAGCGTTGAGAAGCCAGACCAATATGGCTACACCTTC. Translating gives CSVEKPDQYGYTF.

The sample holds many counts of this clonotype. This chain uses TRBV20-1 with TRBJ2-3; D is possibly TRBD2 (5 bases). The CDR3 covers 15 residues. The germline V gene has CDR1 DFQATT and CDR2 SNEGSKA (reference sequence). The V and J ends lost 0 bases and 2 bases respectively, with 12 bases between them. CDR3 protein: CSARDIQRVTDTQYF. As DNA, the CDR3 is TGCAGTGCTAGAGATATTCAGAGGGTCACAGATACGCAGTATTTT.

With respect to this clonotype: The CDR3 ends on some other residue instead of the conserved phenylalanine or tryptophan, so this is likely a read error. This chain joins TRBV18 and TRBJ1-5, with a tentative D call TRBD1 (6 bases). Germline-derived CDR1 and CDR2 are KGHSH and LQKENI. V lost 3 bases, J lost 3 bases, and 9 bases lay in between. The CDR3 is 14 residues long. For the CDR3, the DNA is TGTGCCAGCTCACCGACAGGAGACAATCAGCCCCAGCATTCT. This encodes CASSPTGDNQPQHS.

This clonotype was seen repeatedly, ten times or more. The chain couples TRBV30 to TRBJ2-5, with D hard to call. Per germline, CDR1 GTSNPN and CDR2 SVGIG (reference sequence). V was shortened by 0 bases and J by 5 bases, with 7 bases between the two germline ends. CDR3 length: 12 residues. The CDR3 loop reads CAWSVLSETQYF. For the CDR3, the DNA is TGTGCCTGGAGTGTTTTGTCGGAGACCCAGTACTTC.

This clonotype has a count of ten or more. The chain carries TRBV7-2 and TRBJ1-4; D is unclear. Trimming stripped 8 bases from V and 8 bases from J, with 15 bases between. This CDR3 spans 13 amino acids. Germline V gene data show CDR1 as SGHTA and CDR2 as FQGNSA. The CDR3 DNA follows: TGTGCCAGCGCAGTTGCGGGAGGGGAAAAACTGTTTTTT. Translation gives CASAVAGGEKLFF.

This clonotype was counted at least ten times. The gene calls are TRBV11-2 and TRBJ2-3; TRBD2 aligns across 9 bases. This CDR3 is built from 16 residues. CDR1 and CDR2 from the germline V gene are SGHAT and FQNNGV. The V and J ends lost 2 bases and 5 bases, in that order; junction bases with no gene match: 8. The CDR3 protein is CASSLNRAGGQDTQYF. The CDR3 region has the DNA TGTGCCAGCAGCTTAAATAGAGCGGGGGGCCAAGATACGCAGTATTTT. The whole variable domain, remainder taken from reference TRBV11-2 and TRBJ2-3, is EAGVAQSPRYKIIEKRQSVAFWCNPISGHATLYWYQQILGQGPKLLIQFQNNGVVDDSQLPKDRFSAERLKGVDSTLKIQPAKLEDSAVYLCASSLNRAGGQDTQYFGPGTRLTVL.

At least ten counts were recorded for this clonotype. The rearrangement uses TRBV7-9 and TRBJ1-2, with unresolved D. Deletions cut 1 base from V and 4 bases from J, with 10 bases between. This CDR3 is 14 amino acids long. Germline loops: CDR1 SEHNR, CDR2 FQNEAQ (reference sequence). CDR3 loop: CASSLEVGGYGYTF. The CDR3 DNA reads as TGTGCCAGCAGCTTAGAGGTTGGAGGCTATGGCTACACCTTC.

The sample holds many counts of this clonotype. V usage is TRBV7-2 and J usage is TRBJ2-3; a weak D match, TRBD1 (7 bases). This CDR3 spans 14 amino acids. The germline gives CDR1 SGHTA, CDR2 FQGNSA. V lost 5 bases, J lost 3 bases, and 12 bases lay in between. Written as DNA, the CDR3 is TGTGCCAGCAGCACTCAGGGGGGTACAGATACGCAGTATTTT. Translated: CASSTQGGTDTQYF.

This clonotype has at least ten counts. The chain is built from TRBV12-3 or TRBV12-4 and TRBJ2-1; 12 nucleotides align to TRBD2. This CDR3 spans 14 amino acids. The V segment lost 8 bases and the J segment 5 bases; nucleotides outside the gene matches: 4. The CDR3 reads CASETSGGNNEQFF. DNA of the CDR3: TGTGCCAGCGAAACTAGCGGGGGGAACAATGAGCAGTTCTTC.

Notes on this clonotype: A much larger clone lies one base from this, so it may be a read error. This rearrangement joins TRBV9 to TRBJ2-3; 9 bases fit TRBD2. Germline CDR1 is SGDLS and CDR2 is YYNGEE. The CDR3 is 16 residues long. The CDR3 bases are TGTGCCAGCAGCCCTCATAGCGGGGGCCGCACAGGTACGCAGTATTTT. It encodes CASSPHSGGRTGTQYF. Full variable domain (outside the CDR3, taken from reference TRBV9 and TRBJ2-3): DSGVTQTPKHLITATGQRVTLRCSPRSGDLSVYWYQQSLDQGLQFLIQYYNGEERAKGNILERFSAQQFPDLHSELNLSSLELGDSALYFCASSPHSGGRTGTQYFGPGTRLTVL.

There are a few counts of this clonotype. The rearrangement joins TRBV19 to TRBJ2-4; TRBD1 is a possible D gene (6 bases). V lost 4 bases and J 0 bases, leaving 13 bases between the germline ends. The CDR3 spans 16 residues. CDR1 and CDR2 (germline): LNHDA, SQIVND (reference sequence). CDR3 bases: TGTGCCAGTAGTAAACACAGGGACGGAGCCAAAAACATTCAGTACTTC. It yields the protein CASSKHRDGAKNIQYF.

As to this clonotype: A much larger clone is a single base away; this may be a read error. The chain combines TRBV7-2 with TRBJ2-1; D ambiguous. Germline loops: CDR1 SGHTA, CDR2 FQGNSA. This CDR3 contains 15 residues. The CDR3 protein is CASSDRRTAYNEQLF. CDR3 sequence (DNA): TGTGCCAGCAGTGACCGACGGACGGCCTACAATGAGCAGCTCTTC.

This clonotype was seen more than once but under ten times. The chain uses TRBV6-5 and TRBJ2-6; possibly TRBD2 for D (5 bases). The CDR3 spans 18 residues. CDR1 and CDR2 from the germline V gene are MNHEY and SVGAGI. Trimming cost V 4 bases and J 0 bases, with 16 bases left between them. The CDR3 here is CASSSPRTALSGANVLTF. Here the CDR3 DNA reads TGTGCCAGCAGTTCCCCTCGGACTGCACTCTCTGGGGCCAACGTCCTGACTTTC.

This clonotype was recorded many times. The CDR3, as DNA: TGTGCCAGCAGTTTGGACAGGGGACGCTCCTACGAGCAGTACTTC. Translated: CASSLDRGRSYEQYF. V and J are TRBV12-3 or TRBV12-4 and TRBJ2-7; TRBD1 aligns across 9 bases. J was trimmed by 0 bases and V by 3 bases; bases with no gene match: 3. This CDR3 has 15 amino acids.